This T cell receptor beta chain was found in a study of shared clonotypes between healthy human individuals. Whole-study context: Donor composition was two women and a few men, aged 18 to 49. Study-level points and caveats: Shared clonotypes across all four donors exceeded non-shared ones in generation probability.

Points on this clone: Its antigen is undetermined.

Samples underwent the assay at deep level. TCRdb's table, derived via immunoSEQ multiplex PCR, lists solely in-frame clones and lacks some. The data show roughly 1,500,000 clones, 95% to 99% seen once. The sample comprised naive CD4+ T cells sorted from blood. Subset described: CD45RA+ positively selected. The receptor comes from a man aged 30-40 years in good health.

The DNA of the CDR3 is TGCGCCAGCAGTGAAATTGGAGGGAGCGGAGCCTACAATGAGCAGTTCTTC. As protein: CASSEIGGSGAYNEQFF. The rearrangement uses TRBV10-1 and TRBJ2-1; maybe TRBD2 (6 bases). CDR1 and CDR2 (germline): WNHNN, SYGVQD (reference sequence). CDR3 length: 17 amino acids. Trimming removed 3 bases from V and 2 bases from J, with 17 bases in between.